Presented here are 17 T cell receptor beta chains from one specimen sequenced in a study of T cell responses to AZD1222 COVID-19 vaccine. Some clones are missing from TCRdb's copy, which holds only in-frame ones; the method was immunoSEQ multiplex PCR. The table lists tens of thousands of clones, approximately 91% of them singletons. Here the sequenced sample was peripheral blood, taken 28 days after the second AZD1222 dose. These receptors were taken from an adult who received the AZD1222 COVID-19 vaccine.

This clone was recorded a few times. The chain employs TRBV5-1 and TRBJ1-6; unclear D gene. The germline CDR1 and CDR2 sequences are SGHRS and YFSETQ. The CDR3 totals 16 residues. With 1 base removed from V and 6 bases from J, the gap between germline ends came to 14 bases. The CDR3 DNA reads as TGCGCCAGCAGCTTGATCTCGGAAGCGACTAATTCACCCCTCCACTTT. It is translated as CASSLISEATNSPLHF.

This clone was counted once. The V and J genes are TRBV4-1 and TRBJ2-4, with D perhaps matching TRBD1 (5 bases). CDR1 and CDR2 from the germline V gene are MGHRA and YSYEKL. V was clipped by 0 bases and J by 13 bases, with 16 bases between them. The CDR3 covers 14 residues. The CDR3 region is CASSQDVVQGNQYF. The CDR3 region has the DNA TGCGCCAGCAGCCAAGATGTTGTTCAGGGAAACCAGTACTTC.

V gene TRBV19 combines with J gene TRBJ2-4; the D call may be TRBD1 or TRBD2 (5 bases each). V was trimmed by 1 base and J by 7 bases, leaving 14 bases between them. The germline gives CDR1 LNHDA, CDR2 SQIVND (reference sequence). CDR3 length: 15 amino acids. DNA of the CDR3: TGTGCCAGTAGTATAGGATGGGGGTTTCTCAACATTCAGTACTTC. Protein: CASSIGWGFLNIQYF.

Here the CDR3 reads CATSDSEWDTEAFF. CDR3 nucleotides: TGTGCCACCAGTGATTCGGAGTGGGACACTGAAGCTTTCTTT. The chain recombines TRBV24-1 with TRBJ1-1; D remains ambiguous. The V gene's germline CDR1 is KGHDR and CDR2 SFDVKD. Between the trimmed V and J ends, which lost 2 bases and 3 bases, there was a span of 9 bases. The CDR3 is 14 residues long.

The genes are TRBV18 and TRBJ1-6; a weak D match, TRBD1 (5 bases). The V gene lost 2 bases and the J gene lost 7 bases, with 12 bases spanning the gap. The germline gives CDR1 KGHSH, CDR2 LQKENI. The CDR3 is made up of 15 amino acids. In nucleotides, the CDR3 is TGTGCCAGCTCACCATCGGCCAGGGAAAATTCACCCCTCCACTTT. Protein sequence: CASSPSARENSPLHF.

This chain links TRBV5-1 with TRBJ2-7; 9 bases fit TRBD2. J was trimmed by 0 bases and V by 4 bases; bases with no gene match: 2. Germline-derived CDR1 and CDR2 are SGHRS and YFSETQ. The CDR3 covers 14 residues. The chain's CDR3 is CASSRTSASYEQYF. In DNA form, the CDR3 reads TGCGCCAGCAGCAGGACTAGCGCCTCCTACGAGCAGTACTTC.

This rearrangement joins TRBV13 to TRBJ2-1; 13 nucleotides line up with TRBD2. CDR1 and CDR2 from the germline V gene are PRHDT and FYEKMQ (reference sequence). The CDR3 is made up of 17 amino acids. J gave up 4 bases and V 5 bases, and 8 bases lay outside the gene matches. In DNA, the CDR3 is TGTGCCAGCAGCCTAAAGACTAGCGGGAGGTTATACAATGAGCAGTTCTTC. Protein product: CASSLKTSGRLYNEQFF.

This sequence joins TRBV4-1 and TRBJ1-3, with unresolved D. The V and J ends lost 0 bases and 0 bases respectively, with 6 bases between them. This CDR3 has 15 amino acids. The V gene's germline CDR1 is MGHRA and CDR2 YSYEKL. For the CDR3, the DNA is TGCGCCAGCAGCCAAGATAGGGCCTCTGGAAACACCATATATTTT. Protein product: CASSQDRASGNTIYF.

The gene calls are TRBV10-1 and TRBJ1-1; D is unclear. With 0 bases removed from V and 6 bases from J, the gap between germline ends came to 8 bases. CDR3 length: 13 residues. Per the germline V gene, CDR1 is WNHNN and CDR2 is SYGVQD (reference sequence). Written as DNA, the CDR3 is TGCGCCAGCAGTGAGTCGGCAATTTCTGAAGCTTTCTTT. It yields the protein CASSESAISEAFF.

This clone was seen a single time. The rearrangement joins TRBV5-1 to TRBJ2-7; 7 nucleotides match TRBD1. V was pared by 0 bases and J by 5 bases, with 5 bases of the junction left unmatched. The CDR3 is 14 amino acids. Germline V lookup: CDR1 SGHRS, CDR2 YFSETQ. DNA for the CDR3: TGCGCCAGCAGCTTGGGGGCAGGGGGTAACGAGCAGTACTTC. It specifies CASSLGAGGNEQYF.

The CDR3 spells CAWDMAADTQYF. The CDR3, as DNA: TGTGCCTGGGATATGGCTGCAGATACGCAGTATTTT. The V and J genes are TRBV30 and TRBJ2-3, with no clear D. CDR3 size: 12 residues. Looked up from germline, CDR1 is GTSNPN and CDR2 is SVGIG (reference sequence). The V gene lost 5 bases and the J gene lost 4 bases, with 10 bases spanning the gap.

The DNA for the CDR3 is TGTGCCAGCAGCTTTAGCGGGAGCTACAATGAGCAGTTCTTC. It yields the protein CASSFSGSYNEQFF. The chain combines TRBV5-6 with TRBJ2-1; 9 nucleotides line up with TRBD2. The trim removed 2 bases at V and 3 bases at J, leaving 0 bases unmatched. The length of the CDR3 is 14 residues. The germline V gene encodes CDR1 SGHDT and CDR2 YYEEEE.

The rearrangement joins TRBV2 to TRBJ1-2; tentatively, D is TRBD1 (5 bases). V was trimmed by 3 bases and J by 5 bases, leaving 10 bases between them. Germline CDR1 is SNHLY and CDR2 is FYNNEI. The CDR3 is made up of 13 amino acids. The CDR3 DNA is TGTGCCAGCAGTGAGGCAGGGCCTTATGGCTACACCTTC. It encodes CASSEAGPYGYTF.

Comment on this clone: This same CDR3 is encoded by further DNA sequences in the sample. This chain connects TRBV7-2 to TRBJ2-1; 7 nucleotides line up with TRBD2. Per the germline V gene, CDR1 is SGHTA and CDR2 is FQGNSA. The CDR3 extends over 15 amino acids. Germline trimming cut 0 bases from V and 1 base from J; bases unmatched to any gene: 0. This CDR3 is CASSLARGSYNEQFF. The CDR3 coding sequence is TGTGCCAGCAGCTTAGCGCGGGGGTCCTACAATGAGCAGTTCTTC.

The sample holds one count of this clone. The chain carries TRBV6-5 and TRBJ1-1; D gene ambiguous. The CDR3 covers 13 residues. V lost 6 bases to trimming and J lost 3 bases, with 11 bases between them. Per the germline V gene, CDR1 is MNHEY and CDR2 is SVGAGI. The CDR3 DNA reads TGTGCCAGCAGCCCCAGGCCCCACACTGAAGCTTTCTTT. Residues: CASSPRPHTEAFF.

This sequence joins TRBV3-1 (or the pseudogene TRBV3-2) and TRBJ2-3; D not certain. The CDR3 has 12 amino acids. Germline V gene lookup returns CDR1 LGHDT and CDR2 YNNKEL (reference sequence). Trimming took off 1 base at V and 4 bases at J, with 3 bases between the two ends. The CDR3 spells CASSQAPDTQYF. CDR3 coding DNA: TGTGCCAGCAGCCAAGCCCCAGATACGCAGTATTTT.

V usage is TRBV5-4 and J usage is TRBJ2-2; 10 positions agree with TRBD1. This CDR3 is built from 16 residues. Trimming removed 1 base from V and 6 bases from J; junction bases left unmatched: 6. Germline V gene lookup returns CDR1 SGHNT and CDR2 YYREEE (reference sequence). The CDR3 sequence is CASSLRGQGKSGELFF. The CDR3 region has the DNA TGTGCCAGCAGCTTGAGGGGACAGGGGAAGTCCGGGGAGCTGTTTTTT.